Below, 25 T cell receptor beta chains from the same sample are listed, as sequenced in a study of OX40 agonist ivuxolimab in advanced cancers. Measured with immunoSEQ multiplex PCR; TCRdb has only the in-frame clones, and not every one. The sample holds around 80,000 clones; over 75% are singletons and the top ten take roughly 0.58%. Sequences were derived from CD4+ or CD8+ T cells sorted from blood, sampled in a trial of the OX40 agonist ivuxolimab. These receptors all come from an adult with an advanced solid tumor such as melanoma, head and neck, liver or kidney cancer.

The chain couples TRBV28 to TRBJ2-1, with D perhaps matching TRBD1 or TRBD2 (7 bases each). This CDR3 region has 14 residues. Germline assignment: CDR1 MDHEN and CDR2 SYDVKM. V dropped 8 bases and J dropped 2 bases, with 13 bases sitting between them. The CDR3 DNA is TGTGCCAGCGGCCCAGGGGGGGCCTACAATGAGCAGTTCTTC. This translates into CASGPGGAYNEQFF.

The rearrangement links TRBV4-1 to TRBJ2-5; possibly TRBD1 or TRBD2 for D (5 bases each). The CDR3 spans 17 residues. With 4 bases removed from V and 5 bases from J, the gap between germline ends came to 23 bases. Per the germline V gene, CDR1 is MGHRA and CDR2 is YSYEKL. The CDR3 DNA is TGCGCCAGCAGCCGAACAGGTGGTGTTGGGGGTTCGGAGACCCAGTACTTC. Its translation: CASSRTGGVGGSETQYF.

The V and J genes are TRBV6-5 and TRBJ2-7; 7 nucleotides line up with TRBD2. The germline V gene has CDR1 MNHEY and CDR2 SVGAGI. After removal of 7 bases from V and 0 bases from J, the junction contained 9 bases not matched to a gene. The CDR3 runs 15 residues. This CDR3 reads CASKTRAGSSYEQYF. CDR3 DNA: TGTGCCAGCAAAACACGAGCGGGAAGCTCCTACGAGCAGTACTTC.

The chain recombines TRBV30 with TRBJ2-1; TRBD2 matches at 8 bases. Germline CDR1 and CDR2: GTSNPN and SVGIG (reference sequence). This CDR3 has 13 amino acids. The trim removed 8 bases at V and 1 base at J, leaving 4 bases unmatched. CDR3 sequence (DNA): TGTGCCGGTTTAGCGGGATCCTACAATGAGCAGTTCTTC. It yields the protein CAGLAGSYNEQFF.

CDR3 DNA: TGCAGCGTTGCGGCGATTGGGACTTTGAACACTGAAGCTTTCTTT. Translated, it gives CSVAAIGTLNTEAFF. This chain links TRBV29-1 with TRBJ1-1; perhaps TRBD1 as D (5 bases). The CDR3 sequence is 15 residues long. CDR1 SQVTM and CDR2 ANQGSEA come from the germline V gene. The V and J ends lost 4 bases and 0 bases respectively, with 15 bases between them.

This clone was seen just once. The rearrangement joins TRBV6-1 to TRBJ2-7; 10 bases map to TRBD2. Germline V gene sequence: CDR1 MNHNS, CDR2 SASEGT. V lost 4 bases to trimming and J lost 0 bases; unmatched junction nucleotides: 3. There are 15 residues in the CDR3. The CDR3: CASSGTSGYSYEQYF. In DNA form, the CDR3 reads TGTGCCAGCAGTGGGACTAGCGGCTACTCCTACGAGCAGTACTTC.

The chain joins TRBV6-5 to TRBJ1-2; 8 bases align to TRBD1. Germline CDR1 and CDR2: MNHEY and SVGAGI. The CDR3 is 15 amino acids. Trimming took 0 bases from V and 4 from J; bases not matched to a gene: 4. CDR3 residues: CASSYSLTGGYGYTF. CDR3 sequence (DNA): TGTGCCAGCAGTTACTCGTTAACAGGGGGCTATGGCTACACCTTC.

The rearrangement uses TRBV5-6 and TRBJ2-5, with D possibly TRBD1 on 6 matching bases. The closer fit of TRBJ2-7 to the DNA end suggests the J call may be wrong. CDR1 SGHDT and CDR2 YYEEEE come from the germline V gene. The CDR3 runs 14 residues. In nucleotides, the CDR3 is TGTGCCAGCAGCTTGACAGGGCAAGGCTACGAGCAGTACTTC. Protein product: CASSLTGQGYEQYF.

J is TRBJ1-4 and V is TRBV7-2; the D gene is possibly TRBD1 (5 bases). V lost 3 bases to trimming and J lost 0 bases, with 14 bases between them. Germline V lookup: CDR1 SGHTA, CDR2 FQGNSA. The length of the CDR3 is 17 residues. CDR3 bases: TGTGCCAGCAGCTTGGCCGGGACGGGGGCAACTAATGAAAAACTGTTTTTT. Protein: CASSLAGTGATNEKLFF. The full variable domain, its missing parts supplied by reference TRBV7-2 and TRBJ1-4, is GAGVSQSPSNKVTEKGKDVELRCDPISGHTALYWYRQSLGQGLEFLIYFQGNSAPDKSGLPSDRFSAERTGGSVSTLTIQRTQQEDSAVYLCASSLAGTGATNEKLFFGSGTQLSVL.

The chain has TRBV21-1 and TRBJ2-2; the table calls TRBD1, which could not be checked here. TRBV21-1 is termed a pseudogene. The CDR3 spans 15 residues. The CDR3 here is CASLGQGAYTGELFF. CDR3 DNA sequence: TGTGCCAGCCTTGGACAGGGGGCTTACACCGGGGAGCTGTTTTTT.

This clone was counted a single time. This chain links TRBV12-5 with TRBJ2-3, with a tentative D call TRBD1 (6 bases). The V gene lost 5 bases and the J gene lost 3 bases, with 12 bases spanning the gap. The CDR3 contains 14 residues. CDR1 and CDR2 (germline): LGHNT, FRNRAP. In DNA form, the CDR3 reads TGTGCTAGTGGTCCAGGGGAAGGGACAGATACGCAGTATTTT. Translating gives CASGPGEGTDTQYF.

The chain combines TRBV6-6 with TRBJ1-1, with D uncertain. The CDR3 runs to 13 residues. The germline CDR1 and CDR2 sequences are MNHNY and SVGAGI (reference sequence). V lost 6 bases, J lost 1 base, and 9 bases lay in between. In nucleotides, the CDR3 is TGTGCCAGCAGGCCCCGAGAGAACACTGAAGCTTTCTTT. Translation: CASRPRENTEAFF.

This rearrangement joins TRBV6-1 to TRBJ2-3; D gene uncertain. This CDR3 spans 17 amino acids. V dropped 0 bases and J dropped 1 base, with 14 bases sitting between them. Germline V gene data show CDR1 as MNHNS and CDR2 as SASEGT. In DNA form, the CDR3 reads TGTGCCAGCAGTGAAGCCCAACCGGTATCGGGCACAGATACGCAGTATTTT. Translated, it gives CASSEAQPVSGTDTQYF.

V and J are TRBV27 and TRBJ2-2; 9 positions match TRBD2. This CDR3 has 17 residues. J was trimmed by 6 bases and V by 3 bases; bases with no gene match: 11. The germline CDR1 and CDR2 sequences are MNHEY and SMNVEV (reference sequence). In DNA form, the CDR3 reads TGTGCCAGCAGTTTTTCGTCTCGCGGGAGGGCCGCCGGGGAGCTGTTTTTT. Amino acid sequence: CASSFSSRGRAAGELFF.

The rearrangement links TRBV6-1 to TRBJ2-3; D is tentatively TRBD1 or TRBD2 (5 bases each). V lost 6 bases and J 2 bases, leaving 12 bases between the germline ends. The length of the CDR3 is 14 residues. In germline, CDR1 is MNHNS, CDR2 SASEGT. As DNA, the CDR3 is TGTGCCAGCAGGTCGGGACCTAACACAGATACGCAGTATTTT. Translated: CASRSGPNTDTQYF.

The V gene is TRBV11-3, the J gene TRBJ2-7; D gene uncertain. The ends were cut back, 2 bases at V and 5 bases at J, with 10 bases in the middle. The CDR3 is made up of 13 amino acids. Per germline, CDR1 SGHNT and CDR2 YENEEA. CDR3 loop: CASSLSPPHEQYF. The DNA for the CDR3 is TGTGCCAGCAGCTTATCGCCACCTCACGAGCAGTACTTC.

This sequence joins TRBV1 and TRBJ1-2; the DNA was not used to check the table's D call, TRBD1. TRBV1 is deemed a pseudogene. The CDR3 covers 13 residues. This CDR3 reads CTSRWTLYYGYTF. The CDR3 nucleotides read TGCACCAGCAGGTGGACACTCTACTATGGCTACACCTTC.

V and J are TRBV5-1 and TRBJ1-6; D not resolved. Germline V lookup: CDR1 SGHRS, CDR2 YFSETQ. The length of the CDR3 is 15 residues. V dropped 0 bases and J dropped 6 bases, with 10 bases sitting between them. CDR3 bases: TGCGCCAGCAGCTTGGCGGCCGGGTTTAATTCACCCCTCCACTTT. This sequence encodes CASSLAAGFNSPLHF. Combining the CDR3 with reference TRBV5-1 and TRBJ1-6 gives the whole variable domain KAGVTQTPRYLIKTRGQQVTLSCSPISGHRSVSWYQQTPGQGLQFLFEYFSETQRNKGNFPGRFSGRQFSNSRSEMNVSTLELGDSALYLCASSLAAGFNSPLHFGNGTRLTVT.

The chain has TRBV18 and TRBJ1-3; unclear D gene. CDR3 length: 16 residues. V lost 4 bases and J lost 0, with 13 bases in between. Germline values: CDR1 KGHSH, CDR2 LQKENI. The CDR3 DNA reads as TGTGCCAGCTCACTTGGTCCTCTCAACTCTGGAAACACCATATATTTT. Translated, it gives CASSLGPLNSGNTIYF.

The chain's CDR3 is CASSKALGQDGGYTF. CDR3 coding DNA: TGTGCCAGCAGCAAAGCGCTAGGGCAGGACGGTGGCTACACCTTC. The rearrangement links TRBV21-1 to TRBJ1-2. TRBV21-1 is shown as a pseudogene. The CDR3 has 15 amino acids.

This chain uses TRBV7-9 with TRBJ2-3; D uncertain. Trimming pared 7 bases from V and 2 bases from J, leaving 22 bases between. The CDR3 has 17 residues. Germline V gene lookup returns CDR1 SEHNR and CDR2 FQNEAQ (reference sequence). The CDR3 nucleotides read TGTGCCAGCACCCATCAAGGGTGGCAGCCGTCCACAGATACGCAGTATTTT. Translated: CASTHQGWQPSTDTQYF.

The chain's CDR3 is CASMRDRGKETQYF. The CDR3 DNA follows: TGTGCCAGCATGAGGGACAGGGGGAAGGAGACCCAGTACTTC. J is TRBJ2-5 and V is TRBV7-2; 11 nucleotides line up with TRBD1. The CDR3 runs to 14 residues. Germline V gives CDR1 SGHTA, CDR2 FQGNSA. J lost 5 bases, V lost 7 bases, and 6 bases had no gene match. Variable domain in full (rest from reference TRBV7-2 and TRBJ2-5): GAGVSQSPSNKVTEKGKDVELRCDPISGHTALYWYRQSLGQGLEFLIYFQGNSAPDKSGLPSDRFSAERTGGSVSTLTIQRTQQEDSAVYLCASMRDRGKETQYFGPGTRLLVL.

The V gene is TRBV10-1, the J gene TRBJ2-5; TRBD1 aligns across 7 bases. The CDR3 covers 14 residues. J lost 2 bases, V lost 4 bases, and 4 bases had no gene match. Germline V gene lookup returns CDR1 WNHNN and CDR2 SYGVQD (reference sequence). CDR3 nucleotides: TGCGCCAGCAGTGGACAGGGCACTCAAGAGACCCAGTACTTC. Residues: CASSGQGTQETQYF.

This sequence joins TRBV29-1 and TRBJ1-1, with D possibly TRBD1 on 5 matching bases. Trimming shortened V by 4 bases and J by 1 base, and 10 bases separated the two germline ends. In germline, CDR1 is SQVTM, CDR2 ANQGSEA. This CDR3 contains 13 residues. In DNA form, the CDR3 reads TGCAGCGTTGGCGACAGCCCGAACACTGAAGCTTTCTTT. It translates to CSVGDSPNTEAFF. Together with reference TRBV29-1 and TRBJ1-1, the CDR3 gives the full variable domain: SAVISQKPSRDICQRGTSLTIQCQVDSQVTMMFWYRQQPGQSLTLIATANQGSEATYESGFVIDKFPISRPNLTFSTLTVSNMSPEDSSIYLCSVGDSPNTEAFFGQGTRLTVV.

The chain carries TRBV18 and TRBJ2-5; D is ambiguous. The V end was cut by 3 bases, the J end by 4 bases, with 15 bases between. Germline V gives CDR1 KGHSH, CDR2 LQKENI. The length of the CDR3 is 15 residues. The CDR3 coding sequence is TGTGCCAGCTCACCTCCTACCGCTGGGGTAGAGACCCAGTACTTC. Translation gives CASSPPTAGVETQYF.